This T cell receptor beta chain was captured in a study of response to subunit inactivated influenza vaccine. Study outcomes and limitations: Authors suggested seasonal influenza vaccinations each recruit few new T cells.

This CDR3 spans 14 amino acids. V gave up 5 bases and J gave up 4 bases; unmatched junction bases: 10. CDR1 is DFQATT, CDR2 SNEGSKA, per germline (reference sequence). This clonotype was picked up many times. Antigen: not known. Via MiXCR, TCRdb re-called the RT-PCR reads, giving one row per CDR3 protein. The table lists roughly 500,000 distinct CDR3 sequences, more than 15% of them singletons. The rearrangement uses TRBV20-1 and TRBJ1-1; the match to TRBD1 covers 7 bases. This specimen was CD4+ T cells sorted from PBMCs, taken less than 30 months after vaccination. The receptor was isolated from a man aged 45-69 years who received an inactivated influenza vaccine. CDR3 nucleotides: TGCAGTGCTCCGCGGACAGGTCCGGTCACTGAAGCTTTCTTT. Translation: CSAPRTGPVTEAFF.